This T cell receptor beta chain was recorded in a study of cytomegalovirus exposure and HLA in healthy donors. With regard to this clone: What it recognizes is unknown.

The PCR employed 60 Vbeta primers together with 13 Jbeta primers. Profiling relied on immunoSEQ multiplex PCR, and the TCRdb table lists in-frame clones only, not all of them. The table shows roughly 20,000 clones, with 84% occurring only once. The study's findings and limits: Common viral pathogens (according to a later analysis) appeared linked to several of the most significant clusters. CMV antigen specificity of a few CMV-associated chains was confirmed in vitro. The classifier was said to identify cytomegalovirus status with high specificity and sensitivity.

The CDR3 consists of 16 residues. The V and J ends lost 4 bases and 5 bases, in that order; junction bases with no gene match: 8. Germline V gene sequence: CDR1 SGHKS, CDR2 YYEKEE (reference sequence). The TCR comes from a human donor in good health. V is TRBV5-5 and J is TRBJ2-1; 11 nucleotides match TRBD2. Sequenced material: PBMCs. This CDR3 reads CASSPFSGRADNEQFF. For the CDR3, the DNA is TGTGCCAGCAGCCCTTTTAGCGGGAGGGCCGACAATGAGCAGTTCTTC.